A single sample gave rise to the 30 T cell receptor beta chains below, sequenced in a study of STAT5B mutations in CD4+ large granular lymphocyte leukemia. The repertoire was sequenced with immunoSEQ multiplex PCR; TCRdb's copy has only in-frame clones and lacks some. Of some 40,000 clones listed, approximately 85% are singletons. The specimen sequenced was CD4+ T cells from blood buffy coats. Receptor source: a human donor in good health.

This chain joins TRBV30 and TRBJ2-3; D is uncertain. In germline, CDR1 is GTSNPN, CDR2 SVGIG (reference sequence). The CDR3 covers 12 residues. V lost 2 bases and J lost 8, with 11 bases in between. CDR3 nucleotide sequence: TGTGCCTGGAGTCCCTCCGTCGGTACGCAGTATTTT. It translates to CAWSPSVGTQYF.

This clone has only a few counts. The genes are TRBV6-5 and TRBJ2-7; D gene unclear. V shed 4 bases and J shed 2 bases, with 12 bases lying between them. The CDR3 contains 14 residues. The germline CDR1 and CDR2 sequences are MNHEY and SVGAGI. CDR3 amino acids: CASSLGPSPYEQYF. The CDR3 DNA reads as TGTGCCAGCAGTTTGGGCCCTTCTCCCTACGAGCAGTACTTC.

V and J are TRBV27 and TRBJ2-1, with 8 bases fitting TRBD1. CDR1 is MNHEY and CDR2 is SMNVEV in the germline V gene (reference sequence). CDR3 length: 14 amino acids. J was trimmed by 5 bases and V by 5 bases; bases with no gene match: 5. CDR3: CASSPRGRNNEQFF. The CDR3 DNA reads TGTGCCAGCAGTCCCAGGGGGCGAAACAATGAGCAGTTCTTC.

The chain links TRBV2 to TRBJ2-4; D uncertain. CDR1 is SNHLY and CDR2 is FYNNEI in the germline V gene. The germline V and J ends were trimmed by 6 bases and 0 bases, with 9 bases remaining between them. The CDR3 loop spans 14 amino acids. For the CDR3, the DNA is TGTGCCAGCAGCCCCCTGGCAGCCAAAAACATTCAGTACTTC. Protein: CASSPLAAKNIQYF. Full variable domain (outside the CDR3, taken from reference TRBV2 and TRBJ2-4): EPEVTQTPSHQVTQMGQEVILRCVPISNHLYFYWYRQILGQKVEFLVSFYNNEISEKSEIFDDQFSVERPDGSNFTLKIRSTKLEDSAMYFCASSPLAAKNIQYFGAGTRLSVL.

The chain employs TRBV14 and TRBJ2-3; 8 nucleotides line up with TRBD1. The germline V gene encodes CDR1 SGHDN and CDR2 FVKESK. The V and J ends lost 1 base and 7 bases, in that order; junction bases with no gene match: 4. The CDR3 runs 14 residues. CDR3 nucleotide sequence: TGTGCCAGCAGCCAAGGCAGGGGGCAGAATACGCAGTATTTT. Its translation is CASSQGRGQNTQYF.

In this sample, this clone turned up a few times. The rearrangement uses TRBV30 and TRBJ1-1, with D unclear. The germline gives CDR1 GTSNPN, CDR2 SVGIG (reference sequence). The V end lost 0 bases, the J end lost 0 bases, and 5 bases lay between the germline ends. CDR3 length: 13 residues. CDR3 sequence: CAWSVQMNTEAFF. The CDR3 region has the DNA TGTGCCTGGAGTGTACAGATGAACACTGAAGCTTTCTTT.

For the CDR3, the DNA is TGTGCCAGTACCAAAACCGGGGAGTACTATGGCTACACCTTC. Its translation is CASTKTGEYYGYTF. V and J are TRBV19 and TRBJ1-2; D ambiguous. Trimming removed 7 bases at V and 3 bases at J, with 15 bases between. The V gene's germline CDR1 is LNHDA and CDR2 SQIVND (reference sequence). CDR3 size: 14 residues.

The chain has TRBV11-1 and TRBJ2-1, with TRBD2 matching over 9 bases. The CDR3 runs to 15 residues. V was clipped by 8 bases and J by 6 bases; unmatched bases: 11. Germline V gene data show CDR1 as SGHAT and CDR2 as FQDESV (reference sequence). The CDR3 region is CASRNDAGGRNEQFF. The CDR3 nucleotides read TGTGCCAGCCGCAATGACGCGGGGGGGCGCAATGAGCAGTTCTTC.

This clone occurred a few times. V is TRBV25-1 and J is TRBJ2-1; the match to TRBD1 covers 8 bases. Germline trimming cut 8 bases from V and 4 bases from J; bases unmatched to any gene: 7. Per germline, CDR1 MGHDK and CDR2 SYGVNS. This CDR3 region has 14 residues. The CDR3 protein is CASQGTGPYNEQFF. Written as DNA, the CDR3 is TGTGCCAGCCAGGGGACAGGACCTTACAATGAGCAGTTCTTC. Full variable domain (missing parts from reference TRBV25-1 and TRBJ2-1): EADIYQTPRYLVIGTGKKITLECSQTMGHDKMYWYQQDPGMELHLIHYSYGVNSTEKGDLSSESTVSRIRTEHFPLTLESARPSHTSQYLCASQGTGPYNEQFFGPGTRLTVL.

The chain employs TRBV30 and TRBJ2-1; 9 positions match TRBD2. This CDR3 region has 14 residues. Germline CDR1 reads GTSNPN; CDR2 reads SVGIG (reference sequence). The junction had 2 bases not matched to a gene; V was cut back by 1 base and J by 4 bases. The DNA of the CDR3 is TGTGCCTGGAGTGCTCTAGCGGGGTACAATGAGCAGTTCTTC. Translation: CAWSALAGYNEQFF.

The chain carries TRBV12-5 and TRBJ2-5; D possibly uses TRBD1 or TRBD2 (5 bases each). CDR3 length: 16 amino acids. V dropped 3 bases and J dropped 4 bases, with 18 bases sitting between them. CDR1 and CDR2 from the germline V gene are LGHNT and FRNRAP. This CDR3 is CASGFNSLTGGETQYF. The CDR3 DNA follows: TGTGCTAGTGGTTTCAATTCTTTGACTGGGGGAGAGACCCAGTACTTC.

This clone was found a few times. This chain joins TRBV5-1 and TRBJ1-2; tentatively, D is TRBD1 (5 bases). CDR1 and CDR2 (germline): SGHRS, YFSETQ. V lost 0 bases and J 10 bases, leaving 10 bases between the germline ends. The CDR3 consists of 12 residues. The CDR3 loop is CASSLDRLNYTF. CDR3 bases: TGCGCCAGCAGCTTGGACAGGCTGAACTACACCTTC. Complete variable domain (other parts from reference TRBV5-1 and TRBJ1-2): KAGVTQTPRYLIKTRGQQVTLSCSPISGHRSVSWYQQTPGQGLQFLFEYFSETQRNKGNFPGRFSGRQFSNSRSEMNVSTLELGDSALYLCASSLDRLNYTFGSGTRLTVV.

This clone was counted a few times. This chain uses TRBV5-1 with TRBJ1-1; a possible D gene is TRBD1 (5 bases). The CDR3 loop spans 14 amino acids. Germline V CDR1 and CDR2: SGHRS, YFSETQ. The germline V and J ends were trimmed by 0 bases and 6 bases, with 12 bases remaining between them. This CDR3 is CASSLGGTLPEAFF. The DNA of the CDR3 is TGCGCCAGCAGCTTGGGGGGGACGCTTCCTGAAGCTTTCTTT.

The table lists this clone with a count of one. This chain connects TRBV7-3 to TRBJ2-2; unclear D gene. The CDR3 totals 15 residues. The ends were cut back, 3 bases at V and 5 bases at J, with 13 bases in the middle. Germline values: CDR1 SGHTA, CDR2 FQGTGA. The CDR3 coding sequence is TGTGCCAGCAGCTTGGGTTCCCCGTGGACCGGGGAGCTGTTTTTT. Its translation is CASSLGSPWTGELFF.

This clone was seen a single time. The chain recombines TRBV19 with TRBJ1-1, with TRBD1 as a possible D gene (5 bases). This CDR3 is built from 17 residues. Germline values: CDR1 LNHDA, CDR2 SQIVND (reference sequence). Trimming stripped 3 bases from V and 1 base from J, with 18 bases between. The CDR3 protein is CASSMTRGSERNTEAFF. CDR3 DNA sequence: TGTGCCAGTAGTATGACGAGGGGCTCGGAGAGGAACACTGAAGCTTTCTTT.

The J gene is TRBJ2-4, the V gene TRBV6-9; D uncertain. The CDR3 totals 9 residues. The germline V gene has CDR1 MNHGY and CDR2 SVAAGI. The V end lost 8 bases, the J end lost 15 bases, and 11 bases lay between the germline ends. The CDR3 reads CASQNLRYF. CDR3 nucleotide sequence: TGTGCCAGCCAGAACTTACGGTACTTC.

This chain links TRBV4-1 with TRBJ1-6; no reliable D call. Germline CDR1 is MGHRA and CDR2 is YSYEKL. The CDR3 has 12 residues. The V and J ends lost 1 base and 10 bases respectively, with 5 bases between them. As DNA, the CDR3 is TGCGCCAGCAGCCAAGTTGCCTCACCCCTCCACTTT. Protein product: CASSQVASPLHF.

V and J are TRBV5-4 and TRBJ2-7; 10 bases are a match to TRBD1. Trimming at V came to 1 base and at J to 5 bases, leaving 3 bases not matched to a gene. This CDR3 is 14 amino acids long. Germline lookup yields CDR1 SGHNT and CDR2 YYREEE (reference sequence). For the CDR3, the DNA is TGTGCCAGCAGCTTGCGACAGGGGGCTAACGAGCAGTACTTC. It specifies CASSLRQGANEQYF.

The rearrangement links TRBV19 to TRBJ2-1; 9 bases map to TRBD2. Trimming took 6 bases from V and 1 from J; bases not matched to a gene: 4. The germline V gene encodes CDR1 LNHDA and CDR2 SQIVND (reference sequence). This CDR3 comprises 15 residues. CDR3 nucleotide sequence: TGTGCCAGTAGAAGCGGGGGGATTTCCTACAATGAGCAGTTCTTC. Protein: CASRSGGISYNEQFF.

The rearrangement joins TRBV28 to TRBJ1-5, with D tentatively TRBD1 (6 bases). The CDR3 totals 15 residues. Trimming cost V 6 bases and J 4 bases, with 16 bases left between them. CDR1 MDHEN and CDR2 SYDVKM come from the germline V gene. CDR3 sequence reads: CASSPPGHSNQPQHF. CDR3 bases: TGTGCCAGCAGCCCGCCGGGACACAGTAATCAGCCCCAGCATTTT.

V gene TRBV9 combines with J gene TRBJ2-1; the D gene is possibly TRBD1 (7 bases). The CDR3 is made up of 13 amino acids. Trimming shortened V by 3 bases and J by 9 bases, and 13 bases separated the two germline ends. Germline values: CDR1 SGDLS, CDR2 YYNGEE. This CDR3 reads CASSAPGGIEQFF. The CDR3 coding sequence is TGTGCCAGCAGCGCCCCAGGGGGGATTGAGCAGTTCTTC.

This rearrangement joins TRBV30 to TRBJ1-1; 8 nucleotides agree with TRBD1. The germline CDR1 and CDR2 sequences are GTSNPN and SVGIG (reference sequence). The CDR3 runs to 13 residues. V dropped 4 bases and J dropped 4; count of bases not matched to a gene: 5. CDR3 region: CAWIRGTGTEAFF. CDR3 nucleotide sequence: TGTGCCTGGATAAGGGGGACAGGCACTGAAGCTTTCTTT. Complete variable domain (other parts from reference TRBV30 and TRBJ1-1): SQTIHQWPATLVQPVGSPLSLECTVEGTSNPNLYWYRQAAGRGLQLLFYSVGIGQISSEVPQNLSASRPQDRQFILSSKKLLLSDSGFYLCAWIRGTGTEAFFGQGTRLTVV.

In this sample, this clone turned up a few times. The rearrangement joins TRBV6-4 to TRBJ1-6; 7 nucleotides line up with TRBD1. The length of the CDR3 is 14 residues. The germline V gene encodes CDR1 MRHNA and CDR2 SNTAGT. The J segment lost 14 bases and the V segment lost 2 bases, leaving 9 bases of the junction unmatched. This CDR3 is CASSDRDSRSTLHF. The CDR3 coding sequence is TGTGCCAGCAGTGACAGGGACAGCCGTTCGACCCTCCACTTT.

This clone was picked up a small number of times. The J gene is TRBJ1-2, the V gene TRBV5-1; a weak D match, TRBD1 (6 bases). The ends were cut back, 3 bases at V and 6 bases at J, with 12 bases in the middle. The CDR3 loop spans 13 amino acids. CDR1 SGHRS and CDR2 YFSETQ come from the germline V gene. CDR3 region: CASSSQGKDGYTF. The CDR3 nucleotides read TGCGCCAGCAGCTCACAGGGTAAGGATGGCTACACCTTC.

This clone is a singleton in its sample. The rearrangement links TRBV11-1 to TRBJ2-1; D possibly corresponds to TRBD1 (7 bases). Trimming removed 7 bases at V and 8 bases at J, with 21 bases between. CDR3 size: 15 residues. Per germline, CDR1 SGHAT and CDR2 FQDESV (reference sequence). This CDR3 is CASTLGGQSGHEQFF. The CDR3 region has the DNA TGTGCCAGCACCCTGGGGGGACAGTCGGGGCATGAGCAGTTCTTC.

This clone was observed a handful of times. The V gene is TRBV21-1, the J gene TRBJ2-7. TRBV21-1 corresponds to a pseudogene. CDR3 length equals 14 residues. The CDR3: CASSKEASTHEQYF. In DNA form, the CDR3 reads TGTGCCAGCAGCAAAGAGGCCAGTACCCACGAGCAGTACTTC.

This chain connects TRBV6-6 to TRBJ1-6, with TRBD1 identical over 9 bases. This CDR3 spans 15 amino acids. Germline-derived CDR1 and CDR2 are MNHNY and SVGAGI (reference sequence). The J segment lost 7 bases and the V segment lost 0 bases, leaving 1 base of the junction unmatched. CDR3 protein: CASSYSGTGNSPLHF. The CDR3 region has the DNA TGTGCCAGCAGTTACTCTGGGACAGGGAATTCACCCCTCCACTTT.

The chain has TRBV5-3 and TRBJ1-2; 7 bases are a match to TRBD1. TRBV5-3 is flagged as an ORF with uncertain function. V lost 4 bases to trimming and J lost 8 bases; unmatched junction nucleotides: 8. The CDR3 covers 13 residues. The CDR3 DNA is TGTGCCAGAAGCACCGCGAGGGGGCAAGGCTACACCTTC. Protein sequence: CARSTARGQGYTF.

This clone has a handful of counts. CDR3 nucleotide sequence: TGCGCCAGCAGCTTTGAACTAGCGGGAGCTAAGGAGACCCAGTACTTC. This codes for CASSFELAGAKETQYF. V is TRBV5-1 and J is TRBJ2-5, with TRBD2 identical over 11 bases. V shed 2 bases, J shed 5 bases, and the junction held 8 bases outside the gene matches. The CDR3 covers 16 residues. CDR1 and CDR2 from the germline V gene are SGHRS and YFSETQ.

The V gene is TRBV19, the J gene TRBJ2-1, with D perhaps matching TRBD2 (5 bases). The V and J ends lost 1 base and 4 bases respectively, with 5 bases between them. In germline, CDR1 is LNHDA, CDR2 SQIVND (reference sequence). This CDR3 has 13 amino acids. The CDR3 nucleotides are TGTGCCAGTAGTATAGGACTATACAATGAGCAGTTCTTC. Its translation is CASSIGLYNEQFF.